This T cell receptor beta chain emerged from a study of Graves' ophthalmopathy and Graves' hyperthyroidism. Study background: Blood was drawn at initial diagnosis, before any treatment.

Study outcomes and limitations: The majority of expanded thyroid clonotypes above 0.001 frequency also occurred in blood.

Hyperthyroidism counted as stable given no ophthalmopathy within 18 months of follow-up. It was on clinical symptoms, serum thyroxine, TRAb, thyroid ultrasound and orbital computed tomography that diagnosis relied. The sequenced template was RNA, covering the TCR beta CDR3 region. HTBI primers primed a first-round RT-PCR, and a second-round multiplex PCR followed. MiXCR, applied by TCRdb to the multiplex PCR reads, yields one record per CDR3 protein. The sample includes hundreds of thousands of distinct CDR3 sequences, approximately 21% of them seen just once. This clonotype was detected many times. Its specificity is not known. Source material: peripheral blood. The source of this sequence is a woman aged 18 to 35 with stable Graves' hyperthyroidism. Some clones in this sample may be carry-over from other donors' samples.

The DNA of the CDR3 is TGTGCCTGGAGTGCGATTACAGGGATTAGTTATTCACCCCTCCACTTT. Translation gives CAWSAITGISYSPLHF. The rearrangement links TRBV30 to TRBJ1-6, with D possibly matching TRBD1 (6 bases). The V end lost 1 base, the J end lost 8 bases, and 18 bases lay between the germline ends. Germline V gene lookup returns CDR1 GTSNPN and CDR2 SVGIG (reference sequence). The CDR3 consists of 16 residues.